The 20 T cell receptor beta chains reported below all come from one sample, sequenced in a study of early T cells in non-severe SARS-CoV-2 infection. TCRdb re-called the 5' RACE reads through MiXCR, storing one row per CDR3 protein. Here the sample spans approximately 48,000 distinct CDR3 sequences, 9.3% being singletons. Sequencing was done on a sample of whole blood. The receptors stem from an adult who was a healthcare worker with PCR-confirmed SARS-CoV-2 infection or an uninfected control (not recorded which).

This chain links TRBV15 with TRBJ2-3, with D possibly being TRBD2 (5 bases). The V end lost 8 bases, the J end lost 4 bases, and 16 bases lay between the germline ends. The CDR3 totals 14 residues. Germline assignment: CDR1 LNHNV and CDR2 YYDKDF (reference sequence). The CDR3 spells CATSVRVGADTQYF. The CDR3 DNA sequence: TGTGCCACCTCCGTGCGGGTCGGAGCAGATACGCAGTATTTT.

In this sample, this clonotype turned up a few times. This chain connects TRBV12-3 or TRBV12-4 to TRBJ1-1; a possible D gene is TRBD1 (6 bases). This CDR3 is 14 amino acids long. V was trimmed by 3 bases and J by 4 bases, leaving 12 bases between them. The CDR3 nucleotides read TGTGCCAGCAGTTTCATTGGGGGGCTCACTGAAGCTTTCTTT. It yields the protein CASSFIGGLTEAFF.

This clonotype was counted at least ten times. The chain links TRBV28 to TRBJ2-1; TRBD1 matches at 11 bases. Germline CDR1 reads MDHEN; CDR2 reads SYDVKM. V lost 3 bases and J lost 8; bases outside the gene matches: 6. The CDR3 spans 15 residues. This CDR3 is CASSFRWTGGDEQFF. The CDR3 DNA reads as TGTGCCAGCAGTTTCCGCTGGACAGGGGGCGATGAGCAGTTCTTC. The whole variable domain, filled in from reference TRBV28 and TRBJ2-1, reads DVKVTQSSRYLVKRTGEKVFLECVQDMDHENMFWYRQDPGLGLRLIYFSYDVKMKEKGDIPEGYSVSREKKERFSLILESASTNQTSMYLCASSFRWTGGDEQFFGPGTRLTVL.

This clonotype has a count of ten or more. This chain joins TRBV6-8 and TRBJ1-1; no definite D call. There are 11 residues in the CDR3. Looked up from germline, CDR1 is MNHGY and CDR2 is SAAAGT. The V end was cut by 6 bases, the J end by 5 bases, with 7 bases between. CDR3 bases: TGTGCCAGCAGGGTAGGGACTGAAGCTTTCTTT. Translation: CASRVGTEAFF.

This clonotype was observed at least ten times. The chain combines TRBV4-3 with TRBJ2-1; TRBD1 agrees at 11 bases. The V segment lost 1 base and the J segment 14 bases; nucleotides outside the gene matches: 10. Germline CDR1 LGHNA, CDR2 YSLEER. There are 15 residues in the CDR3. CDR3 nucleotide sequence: TGCGCCAGCAGCCAAGTTGGGACAGGGGGAAGGGATAAGTTCTTC. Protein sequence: CASSQVGTGGRDKFF.

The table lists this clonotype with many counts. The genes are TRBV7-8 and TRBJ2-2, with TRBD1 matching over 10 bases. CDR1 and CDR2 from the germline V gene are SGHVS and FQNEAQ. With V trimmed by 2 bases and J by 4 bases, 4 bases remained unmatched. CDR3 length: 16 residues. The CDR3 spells CASSLSGTGVTGELFF. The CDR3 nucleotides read TGTGCCAGCAGCTTATCTGGGACAGGGGTCACCGGGGAGCTGTTTTTT.

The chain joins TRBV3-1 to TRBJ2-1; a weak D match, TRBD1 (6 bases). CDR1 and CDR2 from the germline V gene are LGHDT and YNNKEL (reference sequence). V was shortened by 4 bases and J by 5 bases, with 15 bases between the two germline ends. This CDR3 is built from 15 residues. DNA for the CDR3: TGTGCCAGCAGCCTGGATATACAGGGAAACAATGAGCAGTTCTTC. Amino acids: CASSLDIQGNNEQFF.

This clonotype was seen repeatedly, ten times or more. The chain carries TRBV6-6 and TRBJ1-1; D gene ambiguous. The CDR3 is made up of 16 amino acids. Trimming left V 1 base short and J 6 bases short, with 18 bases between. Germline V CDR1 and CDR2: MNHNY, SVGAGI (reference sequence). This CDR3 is CASSYFISRGSPEAFF. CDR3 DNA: TGTGCCAGCAGTTACTTTATATCACGGGGTTCCCCTGAAGCTTTCTTT.

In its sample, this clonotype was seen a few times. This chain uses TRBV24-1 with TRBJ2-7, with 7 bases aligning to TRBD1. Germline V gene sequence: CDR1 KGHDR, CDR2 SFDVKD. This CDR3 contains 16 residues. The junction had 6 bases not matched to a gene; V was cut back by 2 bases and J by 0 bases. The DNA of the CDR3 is TGTGCCACCAGTGATTGGGGACAGCCGAGCTCCTACGAGCAGTACTTC. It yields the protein CATSDWGQPSSYEQYF.

The CDR3 nucleotides are TGTGCCAGCAGTTACTACGGATACGAGCAGTACTTC. Its translation is CASSYYGYEQYF. The chain recombines TRBV6-2 or TRBV6-3 with TRBJ2-7; no clear D. The CDR3 is 12 residues long. Germline lookup yields CDR1 MNHEY and CDR2 SVGEGT. With 1 base removed from V and 4 bases from J, the gap between germline ends came to 5 bases.

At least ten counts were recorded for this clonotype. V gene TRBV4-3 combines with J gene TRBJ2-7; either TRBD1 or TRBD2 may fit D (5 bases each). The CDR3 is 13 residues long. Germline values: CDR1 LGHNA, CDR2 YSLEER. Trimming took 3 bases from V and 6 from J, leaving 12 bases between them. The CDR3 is CASSQLPGSEQYF. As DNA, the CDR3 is TGCGCCAGCAGCCAGCTTCCAGGGAGCGAGCAGTACTTC.

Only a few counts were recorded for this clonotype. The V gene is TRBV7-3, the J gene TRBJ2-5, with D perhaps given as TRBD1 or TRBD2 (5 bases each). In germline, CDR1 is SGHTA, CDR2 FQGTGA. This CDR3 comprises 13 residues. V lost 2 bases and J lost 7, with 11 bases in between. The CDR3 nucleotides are TGTGCCAGCAGCTTACAGCAGAGGGGGACCCAGTACTTC. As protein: CASSLQQRGTQYF.

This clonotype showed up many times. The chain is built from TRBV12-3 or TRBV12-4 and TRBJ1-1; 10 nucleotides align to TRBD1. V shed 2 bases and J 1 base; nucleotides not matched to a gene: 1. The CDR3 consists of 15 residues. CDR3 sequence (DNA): TGTGCCAGCAGTTTAAGGACAGGGGGGAACACTGAAGCTTTCTTT. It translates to CASSLRTGGNTEAFF.

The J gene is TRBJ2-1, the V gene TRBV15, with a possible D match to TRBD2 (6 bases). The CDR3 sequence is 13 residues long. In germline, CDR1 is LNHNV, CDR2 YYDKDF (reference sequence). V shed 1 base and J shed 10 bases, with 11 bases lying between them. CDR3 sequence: CATSRVRGREQFF. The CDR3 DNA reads TGTGCCACCAGCAGAGTACGGGGGAGGGAGCAGTTCTTC.

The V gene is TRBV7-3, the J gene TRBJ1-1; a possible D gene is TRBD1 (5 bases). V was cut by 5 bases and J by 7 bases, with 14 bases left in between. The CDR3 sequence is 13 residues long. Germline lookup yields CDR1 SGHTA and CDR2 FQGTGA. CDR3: CASSTSQVDEAFF. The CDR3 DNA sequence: TGTGCCAGCAGCACTTCACAGGTGGATGAAGCTTTCTTT.

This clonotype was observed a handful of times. The CDR3: CASVDRDRSNQPQHF. The CDR3 nucleotides are TGTGCCAGCGTCGACCGGGACCGAAGCAATCAGCCCCAGCATTTT. This chain joins TRBV6-2 or TRBV6-3 and TRBJ1-5, with a weak D call TRBD1 (5 bases). CDR3 length equals 15 residues. From germline, CDR1 is MNHEY and CDR2 SVGEGT. With 8 bases removed from V and 1 base from J, the gap between germline ends came to 15 bases.

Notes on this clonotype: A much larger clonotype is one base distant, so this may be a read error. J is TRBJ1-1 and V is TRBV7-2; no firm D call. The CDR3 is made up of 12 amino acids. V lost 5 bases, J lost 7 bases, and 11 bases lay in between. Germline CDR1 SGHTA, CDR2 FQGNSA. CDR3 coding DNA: TGTGCCAGCAGCCAAAACATAGATGAAGCTTTCTTT. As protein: CASSQNIDEAFF.

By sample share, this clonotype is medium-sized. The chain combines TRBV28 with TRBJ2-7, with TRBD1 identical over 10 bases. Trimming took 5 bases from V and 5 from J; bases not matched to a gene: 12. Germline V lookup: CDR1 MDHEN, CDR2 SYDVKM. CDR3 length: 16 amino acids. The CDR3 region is CASSTGTGVAGDEQYF. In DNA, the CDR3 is TGTGCCAGCAGTACGGGGACAGGGGTCGCGGGGGACGAGCAGTACTTC.

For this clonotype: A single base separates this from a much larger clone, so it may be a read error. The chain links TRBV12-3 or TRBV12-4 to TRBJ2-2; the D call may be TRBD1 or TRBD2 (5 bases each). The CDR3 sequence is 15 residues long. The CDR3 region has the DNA TGTGCCAGCAGTTTGTTGACAGCCAACACCGGGGAGCTGCTTTTT. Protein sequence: CASSLLTANTGELLF.

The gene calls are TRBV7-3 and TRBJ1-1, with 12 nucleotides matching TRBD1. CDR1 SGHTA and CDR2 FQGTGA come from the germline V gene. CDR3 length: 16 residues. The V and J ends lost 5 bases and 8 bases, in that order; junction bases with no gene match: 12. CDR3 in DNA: TGTGCCAGCAGCCAATTCCCGGGACAGGGGGCTTCAGAAGCTTTCTTT. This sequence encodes CASSQFPGQGASEAFF.